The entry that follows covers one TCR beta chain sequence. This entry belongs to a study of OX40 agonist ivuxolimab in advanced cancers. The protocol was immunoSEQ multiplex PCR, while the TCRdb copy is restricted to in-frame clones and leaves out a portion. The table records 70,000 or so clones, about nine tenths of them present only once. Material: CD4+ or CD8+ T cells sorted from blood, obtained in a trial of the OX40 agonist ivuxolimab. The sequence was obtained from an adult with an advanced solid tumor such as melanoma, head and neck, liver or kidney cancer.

This chain's CDR3 is CASSEYISGRETQYF. CDR3 nucleotide sequence: TGTGCCAGCAGTGAATATATTAGCGGGAGAGAGACCCAGTACTTC. The rearrangement links TRBV25-1 to TRBJ2-5; 9 nucleotides line up with TRBD2. The germline V gene encodes CDR1 MGHDK and CDR2 SYGVNS. After removal of 0 bases from V and 4 bases from J, the junction contained 3 bases not matched to a gene. The CDR3 loop spans 15 amino acids.